The clone carrying this T cell receptor beta chain turned up a few times. No antigen is known for it. The V gene's germline CDR1 is SGHTA and CDR2 FQGNSA. CDR3 length: 14 residues. The V gene lost 4 bases and the J gene lost 3 bases, with 13 bases spanning the gap. These data originate in a study of CD8 T cells in ankylosing spondylitis. Study conclusions and caveats: Matched ankylosing spondylitis synovial fluid reportedly showed significant enrichment of disease-linked clones. Disease-linked clones, CD8+, were relatively rare in peripheral blood. There were earlier reports of some motif variants in reactive arthritis synovial fluid and blood. Blood of patients with ankylosing spondylitis appeared to be characterized by a TCR beta motif of about 8 highly homologous variants.

In making TCR beta libraries, quantitative 5'-RACE with molecular barcodes was used. TCRdb ran MiXCR on the 5' RACE reads and lists one entry per CDR3 protein. The repertoire holds about 700,000 distinct CDR3 sequences, around a fifth seen once, with under 20% in the top ten. The chain is built from TRBV7-2 and TRBJ2-7; D is unresolved. The sample taken for sequencing was blood, either unsorted or a sorted T cell fraction (not recorded which). This clonotype was sampled from a male donor with ankylosing spondylitis. The CDR3 is CASSSQGWGYEQYF. In nucleotides, the CDR3 is TGTGCCAGCAGCTCCCAAGGCTGGGGCTACGAGCAGTACTTC. The whole variable domain, remainder taken from reference TRBV7-2 and TRBJ2-7, is GAGVSQSPSNKVTEKGKDVELRCDPISGHTALYWYRQSLGQGLEFLIYFQGNSAPDKSGLPSDRFSAERTGGSVSTLTIQRTQQEDSAVYLCASSSQGWGYEQYFGPGTRLTVT.